This TCR beta chain emerged from a study of human T cells and chemical hapten exposure. This clonotype appeared a few times. This CDR3 region has 14 residues. Unmatched junction bases numbered 5, after V lost 3 bases and J lost 5 bases. Germline V lookup: CDR1 SGDLS, CDR2 YYNGEE. MiXCR was run by TCRdb on the RACE reads, yielding one entry per CDR3 protein. The sample shows 70,000 to 90,000 distinct CDR3 sequences, about 9.4% of them seen only once. Time point given: patch test 2, 6 weeks after DPC sensitization. Treatment meaning: therapeutic diphenylcyclopropenone sensitization with weekly scalp DPC.

V gene TRBV9 combines with J gene TRBJ2-3, with 8 bases fitting TRBD1. Sample: whole blood, taken in connection with sensitization to the hapten diphenylcyclopropenone (DPC). The source of this sequence is a woman aged 50 to 60 with alopecia areata. Some clones in this sample may be carry-over from other donors' samples. CDR3 amino acids: CASSAGGVLDTQYF. The DNA for the CDR3 is TGTGCCAGCAGCGCAGGGGGCGTTTTAGATACGCAGTATTTT.